This T cell receptor (beta chain) is from a study of cytomegalovirus exposure and HLA in healthy donors (dated by TCRdb to between 2016 and 2019). Concerning the study at large: In an earlier analysis of 587 of the donors, around 290 Gb of sequence data and 90 million to 120 million unique TCR beta sequences from 180 million or so T cells were reported. An early release that covered around 590 HLA-typed donors contained around 300 gigabases of sequencing data and 70 million to 100 million unique TCR sequences. Among the roughly 410 genotyped donors, under 90% belonged to the genetic ancestry cluster associated with self-reported Caucasian donors. The study aimed to test whether signatures of past pathogen exposure could be identified by cataloging public T cell receptors. Using immunosequencing, the study profiled T cell repertoires from some 670 subjects and related those repertoires to cytomegalovirus serostatus. In addition to the first cohort of roughly 670 subjects, a separate validation cohort of about 120 different subjects was used. To predict cytomegalovirus infection status, the study brought together high-throughput TCR immunosequencing, statistical association of individual TCRs with disease status, and machine learning. A later analysis re-examined previously published TCR beta repertoires from roughly 720 donors and added high-resolution HLA genotyping to investigate patterns of TCR occurrence. Rather than using new phenotypic data, the later analysis identified candidate immune exposures from TCR beta sequences and from how often those sequences occurred across donors. To decide whether each TCR beta V gene segment behaved as functional or pseudogenic, an earlier analysis of fewer than 750 of the donors relied on high-throughput TCR beta sequencing. Donor age, sex, ethnicity and CMV serostatus were compiled alongside the repertoire data. Genome-wide SNP genotypes for about three fifths of the roughly 700 donors were used in a later genetic analysis, which treated that subset as a discovery cohort. All discovery cohort repertoires had been generated using a single sequencing platform. Class I and class II HLA loci were covered by the typing at four-digit resolution. The number of typed donors differed by locus: about 620-640 for A, B, C, DRB1 and DQB1; 522 for DQA1; over 600 for DPA1; and approximately 450 for DPB1. Roughly five DR-DQ haplotypes were handled as single units for association and clustering because linkage in the cohort was strong. On average, around 200,000 unique TCR beta nucleotide sequences were sequenced per donor among 398 genotyped donors of the cohort, with roughly 20% of those sequences being non-productive.

Libraries were prepared through the immunoSEQ multiplex PCR assay. For the multiplex PCR, a mixture combining 60 forward primers for TCR Vbeta segments and 13 reverse primers for TCR Jbeta segments was used. A multiplex PCR assay on genomic DNA amplified the CDR3 region of rearranged TCR beta genes. The Illumina HiSeq System was used to sequence the amplified TCR beta libraries as 87-base-pair reads. For the original study's pipeline: A later analysis counted some 80 million unique TCR beta chains across the 550 to 800 repertoires, and 9.5 million to 11 million of these chains were shared by at least two donors. Raw reads were error-corrected and collapsed into unique sequences with a nearest-neighbor algorithm that merged closely related sequences to remove PCR and sequencing errors. CDR3 sequences were aligned to IMGT reference sequences to assign V, D and J gene segments. For a sequence to be retained, a match of at least six nucleotides to both a V gene segment and a J gene segment was required. Rearrangements were classified as productive when the CDR3 lacked stop codons and remained in frame with V and J, and all other rearrangements were classified as non-productive. Following IMGT convention, CDR3 was defined as the stretch from the second conserved V-encoded cysteine to the conserved J-encoded phenylalanine. The earlier analysis of approximately 500 of the donors excluded sequences that lacked an unambiguous match to a single V gene segment. An earlier analysis of some 500 of the donors classified V segments as functional when productive rearrangements were above 56.7% and as segregating when the standard deviation between donors was above 5%. A statistical classification framework was built for diagnosing cytomegalovirus status from the catalog of TCR beta chain sequences. In a later analysis, TCR nucleotide sequences were compared against IMGT/GENE-DB human TR gene sequences so that V and J genes could be assigned. A later analysis assigned CDR3 sequences and most-parsimonious VDJ recombination scenarios with the TCRdist pipeline. In a later analysis, each TCR beta chain was defined by its CDR3 amino acid sequence together with its V-gene family, and reads lacking a unique V-gene family were excluded. To address suspected cross-contamination and a sequencing artifact, a later analysis removed roughly 640 highly shared, low-generation-probability nucleotide sequences. In a later analysis, a clonal expansion index for each public chain was calculated from normalized within-repertoire ranks of inferred template counts. A later analysis computed generation probabilities with a VDJ recombination model fitted to out-of-frame rearrangements, and checked the results against IGoR. A later analysis scored TCR-TCR, TCR-HLA and TCR-CMV co-occurrence with hypergeometric tests, applying a repertoire-size bias correction to TCR pairs. In a later analysis, false discovery rates were estimated by permuting HLA or CMV assignments 20 times. In a later analysis, co-occurring TCRs were grouped using DBSCAN, and TCRdist sequence similarity was added for clustering within HLA-allele-positive subsets. For co-occurrence clustering, repertoires with fewer than 30,000 or more than 120,000 public chains were excluded, along with roughly 5 repertoires with anomalous nucleotide sharing. Here the immuneACCESS table is served through TCRdb, limited to in-frame sequences with V and J called. Missing clones are a known gap in these copies; in checked studies unresolved V genes cover under half, and the rest lacks a known reason. Clone size and V and J calls were adopted from that table, with D and trimming inferred from the DNA. The sample table lists a few hundred thousand clones, 80% to 90% of them with a count of one. Roughly 0.99% of the sample rests with the top ten.

The cohort was made up of 666 healthy bone marrow donors. Cohort members were all nominally healthy when sampled, although unrecorded immune exposures were likely present. The donor tested CMV seronegative and was one of the 352 seronegative cohort members. A peripheral blood sample was collected from each donor, and TCR beta sequencing was performed on peripheral blood mononuclear cells. The Qiagen DNeasy Blood Extraction Kit was used to extract genomic DNA from the blood cell samples. Broader findings and caveats from the paper: In a later analysis, most CMV-associated TCR beta chains were found to appear HLA-restricted, with HLA associations seemingly driven largely by CMV exposure. In a later analysis, HLA-associated TCR beta chains showed more clonal expansion and lower generation probabilities than non-associated chains that were equally common. Some IMGT-functional V segments, including TRBV6-2 and TRBV6-3, could not be distinguished by the 87-base-pair reads and were therefore excluded. A cluster of highly shared sequence variants was judged likely to represent a technical artifact of the sequencing pipeline. When HLA alleles, especially DR and DQ, strongly co-occurred, TCR associations were difficult to assign to individual alleles. At a false discovery rate of 0.05, a later analysis linked about 16,000 TCR beta sequences to specific HLA alleles. Cytomegalovirus status was reported to be diagnosed by the classifier with high specificity and sensitivity in both the original and validation cohorts. An association between a missense DCLRE1C variant and V-gene and J-gene trimming of TCR beta chains was found in a later genetic analysis and replicated in an independent cohort. Linkage disequilibrium might explain the correlated functional status among segregating V segments, but an unknown experimental factor could not be excluded. The study gave a list of 150 to 200 TCR beta chains associated with cytomegalovirus. A later analysis reported that several top co-occurrence clusters appeared linked to parvovirus B19, influenza, CMV and Epstein-Barr virus. The only immune exposure information available for the cohort was CMV serostatus. While some public TCRs were present in many individuals, most TCR sequences turned up only very rarely across donors. According to a later genetic analysis, donors in an Asian-associated ancestry cluster had fewer N-insertions in productive TCRs than the approximately 630-donor mean. In an earlier analysis of more than 450 of the donors, most TCR beta V segments were observed in productive rearrangements about 87% or about 30% of the time, broadly matching IMGT annotations. Because counts were too low, some 17 rarely observed V segments, including chromosome 9 orphons, were left out of the earlier analysis of several hundred of the donors. A further reported finding was that TCR beta sequences accurately predicted the HLA-A and HLA-B alleles for most subjects in the first cohort. In a later analysis, TCR association rates were found to vary across HLA loci, with the most associated TCRs seen for DRB1 alleles and the fewest for HLA-C alleles. Because HLA typing was unavailable for some donors at each locus, only the typed subset was used in association tests. In vitro tests confirmed that three of the cytomegalovirus-associated TCR beta chains recognize cytomegalovirus antigens. The authors suggested that the approach could potentially be generalized to other disease states and immunological phenotypes. Only TCR beta chains were sequenced in this cohort, and the absence of alpha or paired-chain data limited detectable features. Sequencing depth was assumed to be roughly uniform across donors in the presence/absence analyses, though that assumption may not hold.

This clone showed up just once. What antigen it recognizes has not been identified. Base quality data are lacking; no much larger clone is found one base away. The CDR3 starts with the cysteine, ends with the phenylalanine, and has 14 residues. This entry keeps only the CDR3 DNA: 42 bases, framed from base 1. CDR1 is given as SGHKS and CDR2 as YYEKEE, both from the germline V gene (reference sequence). Cut back by 2 bases and 6 bases, the V and J ends lie 15 bases apart. This receptor was identified in a young woman in good health and CMV-seronegative. Recombination linked TRBV5-5 to TRBJ2-7; the D gene is possibly TRBD1, with 6 bases matching. The source material was PBMCs. The CDR3 region: CASSLDFLRGEQYF. The DNA reads TGTGCCAGCAGCTTAGACTTCCTCAGGGGCGAGCAGTACTTC.